These T cell receptor beta chains were read from a single sample in a study of blood T cell repertoires in COVID-19. TCRdb's copy holds only in-frame clones and misses some; the assay was immunoSEQ multiplex PCR. The table includes hundreds of thousands of clones, approximately 85% detected once. The sequenced material came from PBMCs or T cells enriched from blood (not recorded which). The receptor source for this set is a woman in her forties or fifties with acute COVID-19. Both conserved end residues are part of each CDR3. Fields, in order: clone size, D gene, J gene, V gene, CDR3 protein, CDR3 DNA. A D gene is named only where the DNA matches it firmly. Where a row states a size, it is once, few, many or the class of an expanded clone; other rows omit it.

>.|.|TRBJ1-1|TRBV25-1
CASKRGGNTEAFF
TGTGCCAGCAAACGGGGTGGGAACACTGAAGCTTTCTTT
>once|.|TRBJ2-6|TRBV18
CASSPQAFSGANVLTF
TGTGCCAGCTCACCACAAGCGTTCTCTGGGGCCAACGTCCTGACTTTC
>.|.|TRBJ1-5|TRBV10-1
CASIGGSQPQHF
TGCGCCAGCATCGGGGGAAGTCAGCCCCAGCATTTT
>.|.|TRBJ2-1|TRBV6-2/TRBV6-3
CASSPRTVSYNEQFF
TGTGCCAGCAGCCCTCGGACAGTTTCCTACAATGAGCAGTTCTTC
>.|.|TRBJ2-2|TRBV5-1
CASSLDSTGELFF
TGCGCCAGCAGCCTTGACTCAACCGGGGAGCTGTTTTTT
>.|TRBD1|TRBJ1-1|TRBV7-9
CASSLANRDRGTEAFF
TGTGCCAGCAGCTTAGCCAACCGGGACAGGGGAACTGAAGCTTTCTTT
>few|TRBD1|TRBJ2-2|TRBV2
CASSAGTGGSGELFF
TGTGCCAGCAGTGCCGGGACAGGGGGCTCCGGGGAGCTGTTTTTT
>.|TRBD1|TRBJ1-4|TRBV7-2
CASSLGQGAWEKLFF
TGTGCCAGCAGCCTGGGACAGGGGGCATGGGAAAAACTGTTTTTT
>.|TRBD1|TRBJ1-1|TRBV5-6
CASSSGQFFTEAFF
TGTGCCAGCAGCTCGGGACAGTTTTTCACTGAAGCTTTCTTT
>.|TRBD1|TRBJ1-6|TRBV19
CASRDRGPGSPLHF
TGTGCCAGTAGAGACAGGGGGCCGGGGTCACCCCTCCACTTT
>.|TRBD1|TRBJ1-2|TRBV4-3
CASSQDRRGRGYTF
TGCGCCAGCAGCCAAGATCGCAGGGGGAGAGGCTACACCTTC
>.|.|TRBJ1-5|TRBV5-1
CASSFTGMSNQPQHF
TGCGCCAGCAGCTTTACGGGGATGAGCAATCAGCCCCAGCATTTT
>.|.|TRBJ1-2|TRBV28
CASSLSGGRVEGYTF
TGTGCCAGCAGTTTATCGGGAGGGAGGGTTGAGGGCTACACCTTC
>.|TRBD2|TRBJ2-1|TRBV10-2
CASSELAGGHNEQFF
TGCGCCAGCAGTGAACTAGCGGGGGGTCACAATGAGCAGTTCTTC
>.|TRBD1|TRBJ1-1|TRBV4-2
CASSQPQGDSTEAFF
TGTGCCAGCAGCCAACCACAGGGGGATAGCACTGAAGCTTTCTTT
>.|TRBD2|TRBJ2-4|TRBV15
CATSRDLAVSDLAKNIQYF
TGTGCCACCAGCAGAGATCTAGCGGTCTCGGATTTAGCCAAAAACATTCAGTACTTC
>few|.|TRBJ2-2|TRBV6-6
CATWDTSNTGELFF
TGTGCCACCTGGGACACGTCGAACACCGGGGAGCTGTTTTTT
>.|TRBD1|TRBJ1-2|TRBV7-2
CASSPGQGLNYGYTF
TGTGCCAGCAGCCCGGGACAGGGGCTTAACTATGGCTACACCTTC
>few|TRBD2|TRBJ2-5|TRBV7-6
CASSPTSGGAEETQYF
TGTGCCAGCAGCCCAACTAGCGGGGGGGCCGAAGAGACCCAGTACTTC
>.|.|TRBJ1-2|TRBV6-5
CASRMTFGKGYTF
TGTGCCAGCAGGATGACTTTCGGGAAAGGCTACACCTTC
>.|TRBD1|TRBJ1-2|TRBV30
CAWSQGQGFHGYTF
TGTGCCTGGAGTCAGGGACAGGGCTTTCATGGCTACACCTTC
>.|TRBD2|TRBJ2-1|TRBV11-2
CASSPVGAGGPGEQFF
TGTGCCAGCAGCCCTGTAGGTGCGGGGGGGCCTGGCGAGCAGTTCTTC
>.|.|TRBJ2-3|TRBV4-1
CASSYTGGYTDTQYF
TGCGCCAGCAGCTATACCGGGGGATACACAGATACGCAGTATTTT
>.|.|TRBJ1-2|TRBV4-3
CASSQSQGIRGGNGYTF
TGCGCCAGCAGCCAATCCCAAGGCATTAGGGGAGGTAATGGCTACACCTTC
>.|TRBD1|TRBJ1-6|TRBV7-9
CASSLPGGQGVSPLHF
TGTGCCAGCAGCTTGCCAGGGGGACAGGGGGTCTCACCCCTCCACTTT
>few|TRBD1|TRBJ2-2|TRBV7-2
CASSLMGQGASGTGELFF
TGTGCCAGCAGCTTAATGGGACAGGGGGCCTCGGGCACCGGGGAGCTGTTTTTT